The clone carrying this TCR beta chain was seen only once. Here immunoSEQ multiplex PCR was the method, and the copy in TCRdb shows in-frame clones only, minus some. The sample comprises 75,000 to 85,000 clones, more than 90% of which are singletons, and 4.2% rests with the top ten. This entry is derived from a study of T cell responses to AZD1222 COVID-19 vaccine. Trimming took off 2 bases at V and 0 bases at J, with 11 bases between the two ends. Looked up from germline, CDR1 is MNHNS and CDR2 is SASEGT. This CDR3 spans 15 amino acids. V and J are TRBV6-1 and TRBJ2-7; D is ambiguous. This TCR was sampled from an adult in good health. Here the sequenced sample was peripheral blood, taken on day 0 of AZD1222 vaccination. The CDR3 reads CASSESRLPSYEQYF. The DNA of the CDR3 is TGTGCCAGCAGTGAAAGTAGGTTACCCTCCTACGAGCAGTACTTC.